This T cell receptor beta chain was documented in a study of shared clonotypes between healthy human individuals. Study results and limitations: Few donors restricted represented genetic and exposure-history diversity. The four-donor shared clonotypes exceeded non-shared clonotypes in generation probability, with non-shared ones scoring lower. Measured sharing among donors was expected to vary with sequencing depth. About 5% of naive CD4 clonotypes were shared across a handful of donors.

V lost 3 bases to trimming and J lost 0 bases, with 9 bases between them. This CDR3 is built from 15 residues. The germline gives CDR1 SGHAT, CDR2 FQNNGV. The data were produced by immunoSEQ multiplex PCR, yet TCRdb's version contains in-frame clones alone and is incomplete. The table has about 380,000 clones, about 97% seen once. For this clone: The antigen is undetermined.

The chain couples TRBV11-2 to TRBJ2-1; unclear D gene. The receptor's source is a man aged 30 to 39 in good health. Sequenced material: memory CD8+ T cells sorted from blood. Subset indicated: CD45RO+ cells pooled with CCR7-negative TemRA cells. CDR3 sequence reads: CASSFQSSSYNEQFF. The CDR3 nucleotides are TGTGCCAGCAGCTTCCAATCTTCCTCCTACAATGAGCAGTTCTTC.